The T cell receptor beta chain described here comes from a study of cytomegalovirus exposure and HLA in healthy donors. In the PCR, 60 Vbeta and 13 Jbeta primers were used. Some clones are missing from TCRdb's copy, which holds only in-frame ones; the method was immunoSEQ multiplex PCR. The data show some 120,000 clones, around three quarters seen once. The V and J ends lost 0 bases and 5 bases, in that order; junction bases with no gene match: 7. The CDR3 consists of 15 residues. Germline CDR1 and CDR2: SGHRS and YFSETQ. Specimen: PBMCs. J is TRBJ2-5 and V is TRBV5-1; TRBD2 matches at 7 bases. The receptor comes from a woman between 55 and 75 years old in good health and CMV-seropositive. CDR3 protein: CASSLGGRSVETQYF. CDR3 nucleotide sequence: TGCGCCAGCAGCTTGGGCGGGAGATCCGTGGAGACCCAGTACTTC.